What follows are 13 T cell receptor beta chains derived from one specimen sequenced in a study of control samples from healthy donors and cancer patients. The assay was immunoSEQ multiplex PCR, and TCRdb's table has in-frame clones only and misses some. This table holds 150,000 to 200,000 clones, about 93% found once. Sequencing used blood. The receptor source for this set is a man aged 18 to 30 in good health.

The chain employs TRBV5-1 and TRBJ2-2; weak D call: TRBD1 (6 bases). The germline V gene has CDR1 SGHRS and CDR2 YFSETQ. CDR3 length equals 16 residues. With 3 bases removed from V and 3 bases from J, the gap between germline ends came to 15 bases. Written as DNA, the CDR3 is TGCGCCAGCAGCTCGCTTCAGGGGTTGGACACCGGGGAGCTGTTTTTT. Translating gives CASSSLQGLDTGELFF.

This clone was found a few times. The chain carries TRBV19 and TRBJ1-5, with D uncertain. The CDR3 consists of 15 residues. CDR1 and CDR2 from the germline V gene are LNHDA and SQIVND (reference sequence). Trimming took off 3 bases at V and 2 bases at J, with 11 bases between the two ends. CDR3 sequence reads: CASSIYGEGNQPQHF. The CDR3 nucleotides are TGTGCCAGTAGTATCTATGGGGAAGGCAATCAGCCCCAGCATTTT.

This sequence joins TRBV5-1 and TRBJ1-1, with D tentatively TRBD1 (5 bases). CDR1 SGHRS and CDR2 YFSETQ come from the germline V gene. The length of the CDR3 is 15 residues. V was clipped by 3 bases and J by 0 bases, with 12 bases between them. CDR3 region: CASSSKADMNTEAFF. CDR3 DNA sequence: TGCGCCAGCAGCTCTAAGGCGGACATGAACACTGAAGCTTTCTTT.

The CDR3 here is CAWSNSGSGGTKNIQYF. The CDR3 bases are TGTGCCTGGAGTAACTCCGGTAGCGGGGGAACCAAAAACATTCAGTACTTC. The chain is built from TRBV30 and TRBJ2-4; TRBD2 matches at 9 bases. The junction had 10 bases not matched to a gene; V was cut back by 2 bases and J by 2 bases. Germline values: CDR1 GTSNPN, CDR2 SVGIG (reference sequence). There are 17 residues in the CDR3.

The genes are TRBV7-3 and TRBJ2-3, with D hard to call. Germline values: CDR1 SGHTA, CDR2 FQGTGA. There are 14 residues in the CDR3. V lost 2 bases and J 2 bases, leaving 8 bases between the germline ends. CDR3 DNA sequence: TGTGCCAGCAGCTTACAAGACTCCACAGATACGCAGTATTTT. Translating gives CASSLQDSTDTQYF.

The chain has TRBV21-1 and TRBJ1-1; the table's D call, TRBD1, was not checked against the DNA. TRBV21-1 is annotated as a pseudogene. CDR3 length: 16 amino acids. The CDR3 spells CASSKKGTPIGAEAFF. CDR3 DNA sequence: TGTGCCAGCAGCAAGAAGGGGACACCTATAGGGGCTGAAGCTTTCTTT.

The rearrangement uses TRBV30 and TRBJ1-1; no definite D call. Germline CDR1 reads GTSNPN; CDR2 reads SVGIG (reference sequence). V lost 5 bases to trimming and J lost 0 bases, with 10 bases between them. This CDR3 is 13 amino acids long. CDR3: CAWGGGMNTEAFF. In DNA form, the CDR3 reads TGTGCCTGGGGAGGTGGTATGAACACTGAAGCTTTCTTT.

The chain uses TRBV5-1 and TRBJ2-3; possibly TRBD1 for D (6 bases). This CDR3 comprises 12 residues. V was shortened by 4 bases and J by 11 bases, with 14 bases between the two germline ends. Germline V gene data show CDR1 as SGHRS and CDR2 as YFSETQ. In nucleotides, the CDR3 is TGCGCCAGCAGCGACGGGGACATACGGCAGTATTTT. It codes for CASSDGDIRQYF.

As concerns this clone: Distinct nucleotide sequences in the sample also encode this CDR3. CDR3 residues: CASSFSSYNSPLHF. The CDR3 nucleotides are TGTGCCAGCAGTTTTAGCTCCTATAATTCACCCCTCCACTTT. V usage is TRBV27 and J usage is TRBJ1-6, with D uncertain. The CDR3 consists of 14 residues. V gave up 3 bases and J gave up 0 bases, with 3 bases separating them. Germline values: CDR1 MNHEY, CDR2 SMNVEV (reference sequence).

CDR3 nucleotide sequence: TGTGCCAGCAGGATTCCAGGGGACCAGACCCAGTACTTC. This gives the protein CASRIPGDQTQYF. The V call is TRBV3-1 (or the pseudogene TRBV3-2), the J call TRBJ2-5; D might be TRBD1 (6 bases). Germline V CDR1 and CDR2: LGHDT, YNNKEL (reference sequence). The length of the CDR3 is 13 residues. The V and J ends lost 6 bases and 6 bases respectively, with 14 bases between them.

This clone came up once. The V call is TRBV5-4, the J call TRBJ1-3; a possible D gene is TRBD1 (6 bases). V was trimmed by 4 bases and J by 1 base, leaving 12 bases between them. CDR1 is SGHNT and CDR2 is YYREEE in the germline V gene (reference sequence). The CDR3 extends over 15 amino acids. The DNA for the CDR3 is TGTGCCAGCAGCCGATTCACAGGGTCTGGAAACACCATATATTTT. Translated, it gives CASSRFTGSGNTIYF. The variable domain in full, with the rest retrieved from reference TRBV5-4 and TRBJ1-3, is ETGVTQSPTHLIKTRGQQVTLRCSSQSGHNTVSWYQQALGQGPQFIFQYYREEENGRGNFPPRFSGLQFPNYSSELNVNALELDDSALYLCASSRFTGSGNTIYFGEGSWLTVV.

The CDR3 sequence is CASSPQGTYGYTF. CDR3 nucleotides: TGTGCCAGCAGCCCACAGGGGACCTATGGCTACACCTTC. The chain carries TRBV11-1 and TRBJ1-2; 7 bases are shared with TRBD1. The CDR3 spans 13 residues. Germline trimming cut 5 bases from V and 4 bases from J; bases unmatched to any gene: 4. CDR1 and CDR2 (germline): SGHAT, FQDESV (reference sequence).

V and J are TRBV28 and TRBJ1-6; 11 nucleotides match TRBD1. CDR1 MDHEN and CDR2 SYDVKM come from the germline V gene. Trimming removed 6 bases from V and 3 bases from J; junction bases left unmatched: 7. The CDR3 loop spans 17 amino acids. DNA of the CDR3: TGTGCCAGCAGCCATCGGACAGGGGGCGTCTATAATTCACCCCTCCACTTT. As protein: CASSHRTGGVYNSPLHF.